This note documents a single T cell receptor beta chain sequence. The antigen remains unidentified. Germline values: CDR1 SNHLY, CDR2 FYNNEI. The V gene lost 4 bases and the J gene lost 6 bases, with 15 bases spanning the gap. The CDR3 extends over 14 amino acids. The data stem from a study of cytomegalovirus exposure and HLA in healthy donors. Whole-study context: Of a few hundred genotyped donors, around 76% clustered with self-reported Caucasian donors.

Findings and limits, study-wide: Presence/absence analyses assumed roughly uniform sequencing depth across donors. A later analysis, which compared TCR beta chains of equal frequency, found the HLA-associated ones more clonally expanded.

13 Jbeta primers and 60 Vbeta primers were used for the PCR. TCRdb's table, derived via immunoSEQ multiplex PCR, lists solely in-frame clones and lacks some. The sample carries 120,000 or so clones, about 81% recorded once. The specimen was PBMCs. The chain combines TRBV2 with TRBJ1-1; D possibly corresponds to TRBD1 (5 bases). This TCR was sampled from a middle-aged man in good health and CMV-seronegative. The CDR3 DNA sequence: TGTGCCAGCAGTGGGATCTTCGGGGGTCCTGAAGCTTTCTTT. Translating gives CASSGIFGGPEAFF. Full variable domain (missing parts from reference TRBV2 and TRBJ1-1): EPEVTQTPSHQVTQMGQEVILRCVPISNHLYFYWYRQILGQKVEFLVSFYNNEISEKSEIFDDQFSVERPDGSNFTLKIRSTKLEDSAMYFCASSGIFGGPEAFFGQGTRLTVV.